These T cell receptor beta chains were read from a single sample in a study of blood T cell repertoires in COVID-19. Profiled with immunoSEQ multiplex PCR; TCRdb holds only in-frame clones, not every one. The sample holds around 240,000 clones, about 80% seen once. Material: peripheral blood. Receptor source: a woman of 80 years or more with acute or convalescent COVID-19. Each CDR3 is given with its conserved first and last residue. A D gene is named only where the DNA matches it firmly. Clone size is not always given. Where it is, it says once, few, many or a class for expanded clones.

d_gene,v_gene,abundance,j_gene,CDR3nt,CDR3aa
-,TRBV14,-,TRBJ1-5,TGTGCCAGCAGCCAGGGCCCTGGACAGCCCCAGCATTTT,CASSQGPGQPQHF
-,TRBV19,-,TRBJ2-5,TGTGCCAGTAGTGCAGGAAGTGGCAGTCGGGAGACCCAGTACTTC,CASSAGSGSRETQYF
TRBD1,TRBV4-3,-,TRBJ1-4,TGCGCCAGCAGCCAAACAACGACAGGGAGAGAAAAACTGTTTTTT,CASSQTTTGREKLFF
TRBD1,TRBV9,-,TRBJ2-7,TGTGCCAGCAGCGTAGATGGGACAGGGTATGGTCGGGAGCAGTACTTC,CASSVDGTGYGREQYF
TRBD1,TRBV2,few,TRBJ1-2,TGTGCCAGCAGTGACGGACAGGGGGCCTATGGCTACACCTTC,CASSDGQGAYGYTF
TRBD1,TRBV7-9,-,TRBJ1-2,TGTGCCAGCAGCTTAAGACCGGGACAGGGGGGCCTCTATGGCTACACCTTC,CASSLRPGQGGLYGYTF
-,TRBV6-5,-,TRBJ2-3,TGTGCCAGCAGGCTACAGGAAGGTACGCAGTATTTT,CASRLQEGTQYF
-,TRBV5-6,-,TRBJ1-1,TGTGCCAGCAGCCTCAGGGCAGGCAACACTGAAGCTTTCTTT,CASSLRAGNTEAFF
TRBD2,TRBV29-1,-,TRBJ2-1,TGCAGCATTTTAAGCGGGAGCATATTATATGAGCAGTTCTTC,CSILSGSILYEQFF
-,TRBV7-2,-,TRBJ1-2,TGTGCCAGCCAGACGGGGGGGAACTATGGCTACACCTTC,CASQTGGNYGYTF
-,TRBV19,-,TRBJ1-2,TGTGCCAGTAGTCCGGACAGAGCGGATGGCTACACCTTC,CASSPDRADGYTF
-,TRBV4-1,-,TRBJ1-2,TGCGCCAGCAGCCAAGCAGCAGGGGCCTATGGCTACACCTTC,CASSQAAGAYGYTF
TRBD1,TRBV7-2,-,TRBJ1-2,TGTGCCAGCAGCCCGAGGACAGGGGCAACCTATGGCTACACCTTC,CASSPRTGATYGYTF
TRBD2,TRBV5-1,-,TRBJ2-1,TGCGCCAGCCGCGATCCCGGACTAGCGGGATTAGTCTTC,CASRDPGLAGLVF
TRBD2,TRBV19,-,TRBJ2-7,TGTGCCAGTAGTAAGTCTAGCGGGGATTACGAGCAGTACTTC,CASSKSSGDYEQYF
TRBD2,TRBV7-3,many,TRBJ2-2,TGTGCCAGCAGCCCCCTAGGCGCGGGAGCCTACACCGGGGAGCTGTTTTTT,CASSPLGAGAYTGELFF
-,TRBV7-2,-,TRBJ1-1,TGTGCCAGCAGCTTAATGAGTTCGAACACTGAAGCTTTCTTT,CASSLMSSNTEAFF
-,TRBV12-2,once,TRBJ2-5,TGTGCAAGTCGCTTAGTAATCCAAGAGACCCAGTACTTC,CASRLVIQETQYF
-,TRBV7-2,-,TRBJ2-5,TGTGCCAGCAGCCCCAATAGGAGAAATCGGGAGACCCAGTACTTC,CASSPNRRNRETQYF
-,TRBV12-3/TRBV12-4,once,TRBJ2-7,TGTGCCAGCAGTTTATCAGGGCCCTACGAGCAGTACTTC,CASSLSGPYEQYF
TRBD1,TRBV11-2,-,TRBJ1-2,TGTGCCAGCAGCCGTGACAGGGGGCGAGGACTCTATGGCTACACCTTC,CASSRDRGRGLYGYTF
-,TRBV19,-,TRBJ1-1,TGTGCCAGTAGTGGGCGAGCCGGGGGGAACACTGAAGCTTTCTTT,CASSGRAGGNTEAFF
-,TRBV27,-,TRBJ1-2,TGTGCCAGCACCCCATATGGCGGCTATGGCTACACCTTC,CASTPYGGYGYTF
-,TRBV5-6,-,TRBJ1-1,TGTGCCAGCAGTTGGAGCAGGGGCCGGACTGAAGCTTTCTTT,CASSWSRGRTEAFF
-,TRBV5-6,-,TRBJ2-3,TGTGCCAGCAGCTTGGACAGCAGGCACACAGATACGCAGTATTTT,CASSLDSRHTDTQYF
-,TRBV3-1/TRBV3-2,-,TRBJ1-2,TGTGCCAGCAGCCAATCCTCCGGGGGGCTCGGCTACACCTTC,CASSQSSGGLGYTF
TRBD1,TRBV4-1,-,TRBJ1-2,TGCGCCAGCAGCCAAGCGGGACAGGGGAACTATGGCTACACCTTC,CASSQAGQGNYGYTF
TRBD1,TRBV5-6,-,TRBJ1-3,TGTGCCAGCAGTACCGGGACAGGAAGCTCTGGAAACACCATATATTTT,CASSTGTGSSGNTIYF
-,TRBV5-4,-,TRBJ1-4,TGTGCCAGCAGCACCCGCACAGGGTTGGAGGAAAAACTGTTTTTT,CASSTRTGLEEKLFF
TRBD1,TRBV4-3,-,TRBJ1-3,TGCGCCAGCAGCGTTGGGACAGGGGGCGAAAACACCATATATTTT,CASSVGTGGENTIYF
TRBD1,TRBV5-1,once,TRBJ2-7,TGCGCCAGCAGCCTGGGACAGGGGACCCACGAGCAGTACTTC,CASSLGQGTHEQYF
-,TRBV19,-,TRBJ1-3,TGTGCCAGTCTGGATCGGGGAAGTGGAAACACCATATATTTT,CASLDRGSGNTIYF
-,TRBV5-8,-,TRBJ1-2,TGTGCCAGCAGCTTGCAGGGAAATTTATGGTATGGCTACACCTTC,CASSLQGNLWYGYTF
TRBD1,TRBV7-8,-,TRBJ1-5,TGTGCCAGCAGTTCCGGGACAGGGGTCCAGCCCCAGCATTTT,CASSSGTGVQPQHF
-,TRBV28,-,TRBJ1-3,TGTGCCAGCATTAACTCCCCGGGTTCGAGCTCTGGAAACACCATATATTTT,CASINSPGSSSGNTIYF
TRBD2,TRBV4-3,-,TRBJ2-1,TGCGCCAGCAGCCAAGTAACCAGCGGGGGCTCAGGGCAGTTCTTC,CASSQVTSGGSGQFF
-,TRBV7-2,once,TRBJ2-3,TGTGCCAGCAGCTTGGGGGGGCCATCTAGCACAGATACGCAGTATTTT,CASSLGGPSSTDTQYF
-,TRBV27,-,TRBJ1-2,TGTGCCAGCAGGGATACTTTAGGCACAGTAGGCTACACCTTC,CASRDTLGTVGYTF
-,TRBV5-1,-,TRBJ1-5,TGCGCCAGCAGCTTCGGGGGGACCGGAAGCAATCAGCCCCAGCATTTT,CASSFGGTGSNQPQHF
-,TRBV5-4,-,TRBJ2-2,TGTGCCAGCAGCTTGGATAGGAACACCGGGGAGCTGTTTTTT,CASSLDRNTGELFF
-,TRBV19,-,TRBJ2-1,TGTGCCAGTAATCCTAGCGACTACAATGAGCAGTTCTTC,CASNPSDYNEQFF
TRBD1,TRBV12-5,-,TRBJ2-3,TGTGCTAGTGGTTTGGCCAGGGGGAATACAGATACGCAGTATTTT,CASGLARGNTDTQYF
TRBD1,TRBV18,few,TRBJ2-2,TGTGCCAGCTCATCTTCGGGACAGGCGAACACCGGGGAGCTGTTTTTT,CASSSSGQANTGELFF
-,TRBV25-1,-,TRBJ2-5,TGTGCCAGCAGTGGCACTCAGGGCTGGGAGACCCAGTACTTC,CASSGTQGWETQYF
-,TRBV2,-,TRBJ2-7,TGTGCCAGCAGTGTTACGCAGGGCTACGAGCAGTACTTC,CASSVTQGYEQYF
TRBD2,TRBV5-6,-,TRBJ2-1,TGTGCCAGCAGCCCCGGGACTAGCGGGAGAGGGGTCTTC,CASSPGTSGRGVF
TRBD1,TRBV2,-,TRBJ2-2,TGTGCCAGCAGTTGGGACAGGGCGAACACCGGGGAGCTGTTTTTT,CASSWDRANTGELFF
-,TRBV28,-,TRBJ2-4,TGTGCCAGCAGCCAACAGGGCCTACCAGCCAAAAACATTCAGTACTTC,CASSQQGLPAKNIQYF
TRBD1,TRBV7-6,-,TRBJ2-7,TGTGCCAGCAGTACGACAGGGGGTCTGGGCGAGCAGTACTTC,CASSTTGGLGEQYF
-,TRBV7-3,-,TRBJ1-1,TGTGCCAGCAGCGCCCAGGGGTACACTGAAGCTTTCTTT,CASSAQGYTEAFF
-,TRBV28,few,TRBJ1-1,TGTGCCAGCCGAGGTCCTCTTAACACTGAAGCTTTCTTT,CASRGPLNTEAFF
TRBD1,TRBV7-6,-,TRBJ1-2,TGTGCCAGCAGCCCGGACAGGAACTATGGCTACACCTTC,CASSPDRNYGYTF